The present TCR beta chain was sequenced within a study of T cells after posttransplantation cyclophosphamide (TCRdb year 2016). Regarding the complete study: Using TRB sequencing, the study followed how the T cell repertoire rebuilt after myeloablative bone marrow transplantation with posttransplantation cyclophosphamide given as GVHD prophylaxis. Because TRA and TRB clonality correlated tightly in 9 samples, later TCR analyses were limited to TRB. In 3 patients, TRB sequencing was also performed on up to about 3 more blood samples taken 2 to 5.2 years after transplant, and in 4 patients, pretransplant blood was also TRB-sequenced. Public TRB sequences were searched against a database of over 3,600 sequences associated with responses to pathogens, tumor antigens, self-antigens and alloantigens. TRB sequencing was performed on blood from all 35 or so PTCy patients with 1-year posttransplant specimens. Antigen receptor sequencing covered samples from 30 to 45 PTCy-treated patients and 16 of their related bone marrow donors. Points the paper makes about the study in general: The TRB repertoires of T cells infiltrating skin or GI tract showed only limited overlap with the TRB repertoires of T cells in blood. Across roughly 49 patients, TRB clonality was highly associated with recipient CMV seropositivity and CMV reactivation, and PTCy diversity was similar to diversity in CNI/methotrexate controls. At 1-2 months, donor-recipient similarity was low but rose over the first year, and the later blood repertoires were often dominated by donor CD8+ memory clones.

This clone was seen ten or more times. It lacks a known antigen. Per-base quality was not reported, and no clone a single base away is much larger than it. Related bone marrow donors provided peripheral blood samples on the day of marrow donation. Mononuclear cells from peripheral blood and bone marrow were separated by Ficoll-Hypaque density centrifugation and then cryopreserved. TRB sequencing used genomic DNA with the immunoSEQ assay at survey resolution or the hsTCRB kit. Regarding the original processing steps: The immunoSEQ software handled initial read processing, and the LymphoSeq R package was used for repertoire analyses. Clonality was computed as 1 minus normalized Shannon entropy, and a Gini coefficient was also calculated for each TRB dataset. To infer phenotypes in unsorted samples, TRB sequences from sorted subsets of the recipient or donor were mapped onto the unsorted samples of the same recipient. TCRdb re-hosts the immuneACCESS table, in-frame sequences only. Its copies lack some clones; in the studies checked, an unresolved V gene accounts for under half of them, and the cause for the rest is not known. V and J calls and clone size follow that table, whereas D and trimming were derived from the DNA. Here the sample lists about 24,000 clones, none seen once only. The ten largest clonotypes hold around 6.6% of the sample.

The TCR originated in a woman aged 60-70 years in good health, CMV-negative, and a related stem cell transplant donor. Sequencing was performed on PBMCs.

The DNA sequence is given as TGTGCCAGCAGCAACAGGGAGGGGGAGACCCAGTACTTC. This translates into CASSNREGETQYF. The sequence joins TRBV5-8 to TRBJ2-5; TRBD2 could be the D gene, as 7 bases match. CDR1 and CDR2, per the germline V gene, are SGHTS and YDEGEE. From the cysteine through the phenylalanine, the CDR3 covers 13 amino acids. The entry retains the CDR3 DNA only, 39 bases that are in frame from base 1. V is reduced by 4 bases and J by 5 bases, leaving a spacing of 12 bases between them.